The clone carrying this T cell receptor (beta chain) was observed a few times. Germline-derived CDR1 and CDR2 are SEHNR and FQNEAQ (reference sequence). This CDR3 has 14 amino acids. Deletions cut 5 bases from V and 2 bases from J, with 13 bases between. The data stem from a study of T-cell reconstitution after alpha-beta-depleted transplantation in children. Researchers prepared the TCRbeta library using unique molecular identifiers, the study reports. MiXCR, applied by TCRdb to the PCR reads, yields one record per CDR3 protein. Of 300,000 to 350,000 distinct CDR3 sequences in the sample, around 20% were seen once.

This receptor was taken from a male patient younger than 18 who had a stem cell transplant for acute lymphoblastic leukemia, so the T cells may come from the graft donor. The chain is built from TRBV7-9 and TRBJ2-7; D gene uncertain. The sequences come from PBMCs, mostly from graft donor cells, collected 180 days after TCRalphabeta/CD19-depleted stem cell transplant. For the CDR3, the DNA is TGTGCCAGCAGCAGGATTACGGGCCCCTACGAGCAGTACTTC. This translates into CASSRITGPYEQYF.